The entry below gives a single TCR beta chain sequence along with its context. As processed by the authors: By means of reference gene primer amplification, nucleated cell counts were estimated. The data were produced by immunoSEQ multiplex PCR, yet TCRdb's version contains in-frame clones alone and is incomplete. V and J calls and clone size are as listed in that table; D and trimming were resolved from the DNA. This sample has more than 200,000 clones, with around 86% found just once. This specimen comes from a study of blood T cell repertoires in COVID-19. While infection was still active, Seattle patients were enrolled and then followed longitudinally. The sequenced sample was peripheral blood. The sequence was obtained from a woman of 80 years or more with COVID-19, enrolled during active disease.

The CDR3 sequence is CASSTIGAGETQYF. CDR3 bases: TGTGCCAGTAGTACAATCGGGGCGGGGGAGACCCAGTACTTC. This chain uses TRBV19 with TRBJ2-5, with TRBD2 as a possible D gene (6 bases). This CDR3 is 14 amino acids long. CDR1 is LNHDA and CDR2 is SQIVND in the germline V gene (reference sequence). The V and J ends lost 4 bases and 5 bases respectively, with 14 bases between them.